This T cell receptor (beta chain) emerged from a study of PD-1 blockade in classical Hodgkin lymphoma. Study-level findings and limits: Repertoire difference causes, possibly disease activity or prior therapy, remain undefined.

CDR1 is MRHNA, CDR2 SNTAGT, per germline. This CDR3 has 17 amino acids. Trimming pared 4 bases from V and 5 bases from J, leaving 20 bases between. Points on this clone: No antigen is known for it.

Time point described: cycle 4 day 1 (C4D1), after more than five weeks of nivolumab. After autologous stem cell transplantation all patients relapsed, and prior brentuximab vedotin exposure differed between cohorts. Here immunoSEQ multiplex PCR was the method, and the copy in TCRdb shows in-frame clones only, minus some. The sample shows about 24,000 clones, 81% of them seen only once. The input for sequencing was peripheral blood mononuclear cells (PBMCs), taken before the fourth cycle of nivolumab. The sequence came from a human donor with classical Hodgkin lymphoma. The chain employs TRBV6-4 and TRBJ2-2; the D is unclear. The CDR3 DNA sequence: TGTGCCAGCAGTGGCTGTTCAGGCGTTTCTCGGACCGGGGAGCTGTTTTTT. Its translation: CASSGCSGVSRTGELFF.